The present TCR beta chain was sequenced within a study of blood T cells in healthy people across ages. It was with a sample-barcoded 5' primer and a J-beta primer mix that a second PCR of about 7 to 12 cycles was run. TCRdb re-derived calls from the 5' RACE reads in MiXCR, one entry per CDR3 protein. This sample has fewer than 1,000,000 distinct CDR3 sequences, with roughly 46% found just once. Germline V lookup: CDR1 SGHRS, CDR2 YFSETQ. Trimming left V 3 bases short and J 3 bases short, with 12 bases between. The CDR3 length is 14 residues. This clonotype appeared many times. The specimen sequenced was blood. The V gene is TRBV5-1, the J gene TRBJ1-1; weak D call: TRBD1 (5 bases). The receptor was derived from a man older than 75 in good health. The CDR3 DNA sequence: TGCGCCAGCAGCTCGCAGGGTCTTGACACTGAAGCTTTCTTT. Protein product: CASSSQGLDTEAFF.